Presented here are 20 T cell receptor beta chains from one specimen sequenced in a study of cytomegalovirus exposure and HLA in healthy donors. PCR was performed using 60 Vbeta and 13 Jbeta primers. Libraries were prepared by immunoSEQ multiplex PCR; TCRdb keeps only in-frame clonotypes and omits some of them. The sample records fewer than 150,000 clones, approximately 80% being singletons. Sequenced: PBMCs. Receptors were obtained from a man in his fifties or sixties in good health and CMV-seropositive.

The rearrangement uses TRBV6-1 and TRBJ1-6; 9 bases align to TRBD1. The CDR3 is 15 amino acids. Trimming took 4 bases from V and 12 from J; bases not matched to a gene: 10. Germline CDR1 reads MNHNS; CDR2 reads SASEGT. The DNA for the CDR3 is TGTGCCAGCAGTGCGGGACAGGGTCGGGGCGGACCCCTCCACTTT. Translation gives CASSAGQGRGGPLHF.

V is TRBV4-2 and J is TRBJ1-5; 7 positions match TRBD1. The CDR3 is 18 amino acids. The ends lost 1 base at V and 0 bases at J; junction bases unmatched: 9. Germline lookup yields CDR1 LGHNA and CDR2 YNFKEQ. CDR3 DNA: TGTGCCAGCAGCCAAGGCCCGGGGACAGTTAATAGCAATCAGCCCCAGCATTTT. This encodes CASSQGPGTVNSNQPQHF.

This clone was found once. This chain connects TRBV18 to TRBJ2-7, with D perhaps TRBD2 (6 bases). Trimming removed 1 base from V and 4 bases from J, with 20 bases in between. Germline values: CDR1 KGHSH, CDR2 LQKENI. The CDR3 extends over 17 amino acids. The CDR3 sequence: CASSPRASAGGAYEQYF. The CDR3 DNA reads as TGTGCCAGCTCACCACGGGCGTCCGCCGGGGGTGCGTACGAGCAGTACTTC.

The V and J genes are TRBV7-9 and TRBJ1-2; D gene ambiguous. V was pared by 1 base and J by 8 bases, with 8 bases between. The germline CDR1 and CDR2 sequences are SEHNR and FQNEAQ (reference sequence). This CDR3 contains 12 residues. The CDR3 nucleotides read TGTGCCAGCAGCTTAGGGGGAGAAGGCTACACCTTC. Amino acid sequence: CASSLGGEGYTF.

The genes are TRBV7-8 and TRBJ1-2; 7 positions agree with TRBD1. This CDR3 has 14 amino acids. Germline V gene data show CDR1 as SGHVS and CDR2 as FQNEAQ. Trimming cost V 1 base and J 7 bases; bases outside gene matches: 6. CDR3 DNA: TGTGCCAGCAGCTTAGGCAGGGGGGTACGTGGCTACACCTTC. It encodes CASSLGRGVRGYTF.

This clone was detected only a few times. The CDR3 region is CASSYRGPGANVLTF. The CDR3 DNA sequence: TGTGCCAGCAGTTACAGGGGGCCTGGGGCCAACGTCCTGACTTTC. The V call is TRBV2, the J call TRBJ2-6; 9 bases are a match to TRBD1. Germline V gives CDR1 SNHLY, CDR2 FYNNEI. After removal of 5 bases from V and 2 bases from J, the junction contained 1 base not matched to a gene. The CDR3 totals 15 residues. The full variable domain, with the rest looked up from reference TRBV2 and TRBJ2-6, is EPEVTQTPSHQVTQMGQEVILRCVPISNHLYFYWYRQILGQKVEFLVSFYNNEISEKSEIFDDQFSVERPDGSNFTLKIRSTKLEDSAMYFCASSYRGPGANVLTFGAGSRLTVL.

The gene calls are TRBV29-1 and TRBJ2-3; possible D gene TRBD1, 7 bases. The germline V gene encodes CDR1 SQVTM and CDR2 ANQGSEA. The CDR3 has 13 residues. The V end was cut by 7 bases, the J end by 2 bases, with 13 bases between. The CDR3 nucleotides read TGCAGCGGACAGGGAGGCTCCACAGATACGCAGTATTTT. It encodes CSGQGGSTDTQYF.

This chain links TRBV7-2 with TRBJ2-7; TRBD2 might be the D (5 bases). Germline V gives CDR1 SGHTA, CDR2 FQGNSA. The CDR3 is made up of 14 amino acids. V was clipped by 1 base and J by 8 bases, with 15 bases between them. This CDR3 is CASSLGLSSTKQYF. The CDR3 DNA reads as TGTGCCAGCAGCTTAGGACTATCCTCTACGAAGCAGTACTTC.

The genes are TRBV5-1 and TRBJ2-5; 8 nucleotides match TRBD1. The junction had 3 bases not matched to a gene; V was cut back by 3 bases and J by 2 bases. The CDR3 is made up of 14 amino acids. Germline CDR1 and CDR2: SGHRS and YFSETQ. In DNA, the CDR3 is TGCGCCAGCAGCTCCTGGGACAGGCAAGAGACCCAGTACTTC. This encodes CASSSWDRQETQYF. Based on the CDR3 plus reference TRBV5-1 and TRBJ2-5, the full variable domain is KAGVTQTPRYLIKTRGQQVTLSCSPISGHRSVSWYQQTPGQGLQFLFEYFSETQRNKGNFPGRFSGRQFSNSRSEMNVSTLELGDSALYLCASSSWDRQETQYFGPGTRLLVL.

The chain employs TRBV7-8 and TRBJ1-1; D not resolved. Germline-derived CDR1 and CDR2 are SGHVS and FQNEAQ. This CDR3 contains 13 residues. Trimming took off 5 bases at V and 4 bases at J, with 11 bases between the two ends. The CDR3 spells CASSPAVPTEAFF. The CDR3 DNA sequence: TGTGCCAGCAGCCCAGCGGTACCCACTGAAGCTTTCTTT.

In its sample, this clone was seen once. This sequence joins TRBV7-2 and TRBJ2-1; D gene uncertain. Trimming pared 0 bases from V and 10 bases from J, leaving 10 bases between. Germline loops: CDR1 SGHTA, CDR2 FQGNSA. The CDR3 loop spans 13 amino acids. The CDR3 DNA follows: TGTGCCAGCAGCTTAGCGGAGCCTTTAGAGCAGTTCTTC. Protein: CASSLAEPLEQFF. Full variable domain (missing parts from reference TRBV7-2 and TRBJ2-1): GAGVSQSPSNKVTEKGKDVELRCDPISGHTALYWYRQSLGQGLEFLIYFQGNSAPDKSGLPSDRFSAERTGGSVSTLTIQRTQQEDSAVYLCASSLAEPLEQFFGPGTRLTVL.

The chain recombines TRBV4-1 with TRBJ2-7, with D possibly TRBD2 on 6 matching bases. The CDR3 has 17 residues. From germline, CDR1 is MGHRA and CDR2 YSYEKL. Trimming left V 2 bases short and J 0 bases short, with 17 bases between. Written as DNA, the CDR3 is TGCGCCAGCAGCCAATTTCAGTTAGGAGGGGCCTCCTACGAGCAGTACTTC. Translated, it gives CASSQFQLGGASYEQYF.

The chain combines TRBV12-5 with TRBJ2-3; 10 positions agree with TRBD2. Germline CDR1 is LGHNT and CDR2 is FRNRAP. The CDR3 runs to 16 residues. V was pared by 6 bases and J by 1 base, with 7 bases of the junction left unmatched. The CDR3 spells CASGRYLAGGTDTQYF. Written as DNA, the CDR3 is TGTGCTAGTGGCCGGTATCTAGCGGGGGGCACAGATACGCAGTATTTT. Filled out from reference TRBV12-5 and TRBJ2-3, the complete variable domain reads DARVTQTPRHKVTEMGQEVTMRCQPILGHNTVFWYRQTMMQGLELLAYFRNRAPLDDSGMPKDRFSAEMPDATLATLKIQPSEPRDSAVYFCASGRYLAGGTDTQYFGPGTRLTVL.

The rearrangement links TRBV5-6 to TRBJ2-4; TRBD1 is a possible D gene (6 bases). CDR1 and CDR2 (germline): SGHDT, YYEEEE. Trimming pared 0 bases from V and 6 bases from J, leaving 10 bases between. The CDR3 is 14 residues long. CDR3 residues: CASSLVGQLNIQYF. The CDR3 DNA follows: TGTGCCAGCAGCTTGGTAGGACAGTTAAACATTCAGTACTTC.

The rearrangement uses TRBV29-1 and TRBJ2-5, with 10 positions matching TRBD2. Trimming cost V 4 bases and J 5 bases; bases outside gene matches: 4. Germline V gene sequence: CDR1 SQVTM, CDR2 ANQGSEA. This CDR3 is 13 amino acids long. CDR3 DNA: TGCAGCGTTGCAGCGGGGGGGCTGGAGACCCAGTACTTC. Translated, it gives CSVAAGGLETQYF.

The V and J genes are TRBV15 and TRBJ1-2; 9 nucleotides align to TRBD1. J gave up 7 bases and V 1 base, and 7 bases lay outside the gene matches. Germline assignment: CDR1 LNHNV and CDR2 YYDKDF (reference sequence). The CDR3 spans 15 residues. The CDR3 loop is CATSRAGTGNIGYTF. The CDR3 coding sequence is TGTGCCACCAGCAGAGCCGGGACAGGGAATATTGGCTACACCTTC. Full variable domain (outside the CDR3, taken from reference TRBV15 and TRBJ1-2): DAMVIQNPRYQVTQFGKPVTLSCSQTLNHNVMYWYQQKSSQAPKLLFHYYDKDFNNEADTPDNFQSRRPNTSFCFLDIRSPGLGDTAMYLCATSRAGTGNIGYTFGSGTRLTVV.

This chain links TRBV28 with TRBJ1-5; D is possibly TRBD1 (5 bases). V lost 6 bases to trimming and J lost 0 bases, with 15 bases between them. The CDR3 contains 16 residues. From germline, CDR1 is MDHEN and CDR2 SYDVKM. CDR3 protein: CASRSTGTHSNQPQHF. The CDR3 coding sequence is TGTGCCAGCAGGTCGACCGGGACTCATAGCAATCAGCCCCAGCATTTT. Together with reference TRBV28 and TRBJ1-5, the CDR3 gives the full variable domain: DVKVTQSSRYLVKRTGEKVFLECVQDMDHENMFWYRQDPGLGLRLIYFSYDVKMKEKGDIPEGYSVSREKKERFSLILESASTNQTSMYLCASRSTGTHSNQPQHFGDGTRLSIL.

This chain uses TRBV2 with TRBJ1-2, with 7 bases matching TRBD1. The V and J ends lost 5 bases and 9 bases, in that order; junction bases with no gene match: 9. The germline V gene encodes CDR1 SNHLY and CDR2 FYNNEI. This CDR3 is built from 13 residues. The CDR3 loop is CASSTTGFPRYTF. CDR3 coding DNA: TGTGCCAGCAGTACGACAGGGTTTCCCCGCTACACCTTC.

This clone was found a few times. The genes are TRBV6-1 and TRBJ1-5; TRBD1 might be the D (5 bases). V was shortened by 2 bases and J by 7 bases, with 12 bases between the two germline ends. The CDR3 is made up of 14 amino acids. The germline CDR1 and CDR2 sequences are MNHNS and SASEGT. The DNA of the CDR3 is TGTGCCAGCAGTGAAATACAGGTACGGCAGCCCCAGCATTTT. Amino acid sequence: CASSEIQVRQPQHF.

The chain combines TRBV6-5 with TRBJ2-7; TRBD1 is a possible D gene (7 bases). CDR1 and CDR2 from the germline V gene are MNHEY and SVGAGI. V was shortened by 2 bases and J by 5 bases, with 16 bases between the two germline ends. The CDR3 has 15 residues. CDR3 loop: CASSYQPGGGHEQYF. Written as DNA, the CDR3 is TGTGCCAGCAGTTACCAACCAGGGGGAGGACACGAGCAGTACTTC.